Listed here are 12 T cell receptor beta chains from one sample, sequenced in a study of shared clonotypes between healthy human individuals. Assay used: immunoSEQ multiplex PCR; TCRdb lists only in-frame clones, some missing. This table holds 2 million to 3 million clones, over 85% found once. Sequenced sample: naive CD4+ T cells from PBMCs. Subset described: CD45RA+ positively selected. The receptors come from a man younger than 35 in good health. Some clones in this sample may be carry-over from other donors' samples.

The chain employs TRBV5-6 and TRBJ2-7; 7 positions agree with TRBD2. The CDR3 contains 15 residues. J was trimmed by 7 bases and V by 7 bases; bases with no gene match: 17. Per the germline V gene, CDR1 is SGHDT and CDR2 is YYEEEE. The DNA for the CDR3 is TGTGCCAGCTCTTGGGGGGGAGCGCCGCATATTGAGCAGTACTTC. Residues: CASSWGGAPHIEQYF.

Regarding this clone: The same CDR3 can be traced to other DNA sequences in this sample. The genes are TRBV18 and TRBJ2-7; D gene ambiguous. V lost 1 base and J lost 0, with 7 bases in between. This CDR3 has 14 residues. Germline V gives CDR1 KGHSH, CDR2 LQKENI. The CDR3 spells CASSPRRSSYEQYF. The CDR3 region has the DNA TGTGCCAGCTCACCACGGCGAAGCTCCTACGAGCAGTACTTC.

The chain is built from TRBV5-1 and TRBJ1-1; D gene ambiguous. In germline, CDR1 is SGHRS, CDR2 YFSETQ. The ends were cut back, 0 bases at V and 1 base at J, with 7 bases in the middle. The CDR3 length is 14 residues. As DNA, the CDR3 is TGCGCCAGCAGCTTGGGGCGGGAGAACACTGAAGCTTTCTTT. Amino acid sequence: CASSLGRENTEAFF.

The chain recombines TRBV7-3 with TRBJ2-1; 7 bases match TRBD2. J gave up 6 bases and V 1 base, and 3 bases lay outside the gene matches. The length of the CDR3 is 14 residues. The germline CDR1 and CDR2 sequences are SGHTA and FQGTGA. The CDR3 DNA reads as TGTGCCAGCAGCTTAAAAGCGGGACGCAATGAGCAGTTCTTC. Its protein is CASSLKAGRNEQFF. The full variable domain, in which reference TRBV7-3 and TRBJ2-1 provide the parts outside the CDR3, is GAGVSQTPSNKVTEKGKYVELRCDPISGHTALYWYRQSLGQGPEFLIYFQGTGAADDSGLPNDRFFAVRPEGSVSTLKIQRTERGDSAVYLCASSLKAGRNEQFFGPGTRLTVL.

The CDR3 region is CATGETYNEQFF. The DNA for the CDR3 is TGTGCCACAGGGGAGACCTACAATGAGCAGTTCTTC. The rearrangement joins TRBV19 to TRBJ2-1, with a tentative D call TRBD1 (6 bases). This CDR3 has 12 amino acids. Germline loops: CDR1 LNHDA, CDR2 SQIVND (reference sequence). Trimming took off 10 bases at V and 2 bases at J, with 9 bases between the two ends.

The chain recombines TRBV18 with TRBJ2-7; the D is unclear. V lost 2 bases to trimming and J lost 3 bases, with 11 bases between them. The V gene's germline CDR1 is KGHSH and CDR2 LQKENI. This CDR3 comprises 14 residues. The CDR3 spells CASSPTQRLYEQYF. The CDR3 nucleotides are TGTGCCAGCTCACCAACCCAGCGTCTCTACGAGCAGTACTTC.

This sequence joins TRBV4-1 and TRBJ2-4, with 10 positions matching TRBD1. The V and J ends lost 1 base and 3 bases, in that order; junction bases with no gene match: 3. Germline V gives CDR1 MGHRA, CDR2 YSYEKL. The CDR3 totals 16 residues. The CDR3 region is CASSQVGTGDKNIQYF. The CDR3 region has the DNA TGCGCCAGCAGCCAAGTTGGGACAGGGGACAAAAACATTCAGTACTTC.

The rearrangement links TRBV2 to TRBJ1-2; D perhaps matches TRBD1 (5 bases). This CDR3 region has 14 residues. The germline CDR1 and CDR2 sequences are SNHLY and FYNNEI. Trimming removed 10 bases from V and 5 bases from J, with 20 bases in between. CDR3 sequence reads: CAIRGTGGAYGYTF. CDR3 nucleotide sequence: TGTGCCATCAGAGGAACGGGAGGGGCATATGGCTACACCTTC. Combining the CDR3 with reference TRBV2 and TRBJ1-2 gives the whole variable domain EPEVTQTPSHQVTQMGQEVILRCVPISNHLYFYWYRQILGQKVEFLVSFYNNEISEKSEIFDDQFSVERPDGSNFTLKIRSTKLEDSAMYFCAIRGTGGAYGYTFGSGTRLTVV.

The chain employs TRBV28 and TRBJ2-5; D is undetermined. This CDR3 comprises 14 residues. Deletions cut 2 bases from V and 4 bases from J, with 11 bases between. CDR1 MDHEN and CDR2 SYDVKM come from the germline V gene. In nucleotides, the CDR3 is TGTGCCAGCAGTTTAAGTCCAGCGCCAGAGACCCAGTACTTC. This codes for CASSLSPAPETQYF.

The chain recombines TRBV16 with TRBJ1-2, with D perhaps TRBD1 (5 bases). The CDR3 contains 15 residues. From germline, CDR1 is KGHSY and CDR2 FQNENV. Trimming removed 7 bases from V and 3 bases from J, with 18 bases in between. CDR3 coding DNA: TGTGCCAGCACCCATTTGGGGGACTGGGACTATGGCTACACCTTC. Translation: CASTHLGDWDYGYTF.

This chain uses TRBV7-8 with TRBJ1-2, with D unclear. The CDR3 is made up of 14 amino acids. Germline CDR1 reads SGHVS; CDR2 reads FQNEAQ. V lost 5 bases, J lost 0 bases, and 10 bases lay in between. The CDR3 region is CASSQVTSNYGYTF. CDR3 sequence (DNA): TGTGCCAGCAGCCAAGTAACGTCTAACTATGGCTACACCTTC.

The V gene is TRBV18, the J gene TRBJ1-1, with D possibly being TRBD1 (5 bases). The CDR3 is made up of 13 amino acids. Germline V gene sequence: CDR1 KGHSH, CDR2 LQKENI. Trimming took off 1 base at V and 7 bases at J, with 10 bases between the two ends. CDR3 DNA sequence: TGTGCCAGCTCACCACGCAGGGTGGATGAAGCTTTCTTT. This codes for CASSPRRVDEAFF.